These 9 T cell receptor beta chains originate from one sample sequenced in a study of blood T cell repertoires in COVID-19. The method was immunoSEQ multiplex PCR; TCRdb's version includes in-frame clones alone and lacks a portion of them. The table has 200,000 to 250,000 clones, under 90% seen once. The sample taken for sequencing was peripheral blood. Receptors were obtained from a woman aged 80 or older with COVID-19, enrolled during active disease.

DNA for the CDR3: TGTGCCAGCAGTTTAATGGGACTAGCGGGAGAGGAGCAGTACTTC. This translates into CASSLMGLAGEEQYF. This chain connects TRBV28 to TRBJ2-7, with 14 bases that match TRBD2. The CDR3 contains 15 residues. Germline V gene data show CDR1 as MDHEN and CDR2 as SYDVKM. Trimming removed 2 bases from V and 7 bases from J; junction bases left unmatched: 4.

This chain joins TRBV19 and TRBJ1-2; 11 bases line up with TRBD1. CDR1 and CDR2 from the germline V gene are LNHDA and SQIVND (reference sequence). Trimming removed 4 bases from V and 6 bases from J; junction bases left unmatched: 1. The CDR3 is 13 residues long. The CDR3 sequence: CASSRDRGDGYTF. CDR3 coding DNA: TGTGCCAGTAGTAGGGACAGGGGGGATGGCTACACCTTC.

The chain uses TRBV6-5 and TRBJ1-5; D remains ambiguous. CDR3 size: 13 residues. V lost 6 bases and J 5 bases, leaving 11 bases between the germline ends. The germline V gene has CDR1 MNHEY and CDR2 SVGAGI. CDR3 DNA: TGTGCCAGCAGCCTCGGCCGGGATCAGCCCCAGCATTTT. It specifies CASSLGRDQPQHF.

The chain carries TRBV9 and TRBJ1-2; D gene unclear. Trimming left V 1 base short and J 2 bases short, with 9 bases between. Germline lookup yields CDR1 SGDLS and CDR2 YYNGEE. The CDR3 has 14 amino acids. DNA for the CDR3: TGTGCCAGCAGCGTACGTCCGGAGAACTATGGCTACACCTTC. The encoded protein is CASSVRPENYGYTF.

The gene calls are TRBV7-8 and TRBJ1-3, with a weak D call TRBD1 (5 bases). Germline CDR1 and CDR2: SGHVS and FQNEAQ. The CDR3 contains 13 residues. V lost 5 bases to trimming and J lost 8 bases, with 13 bases between them. The CDR3 loop is CASSPRLQDTIYF. The CDR3 DNA sequence: TGTGCCAGCAGCCCCCGGTTACAGGACACCATATATTTT.

The V call is TRBV19, the J call TRBJ1-4, with D unresolved. V was trimmed by 3 bases and J by 5 bases, leaving 7 bases between them. CDR3 size: 13 residues. The V gene's germline CDR1 is LNHDA and CDR2 SQIVND (reference sequence). The CDR3 nucleotides are TGTGCCAGTAGTATCCAGATAAATGAAAAACTGTTTTTT. Residues: CASSIQINEKLFF.

The count of this clone is one. The junction shows a germline mismatch at one end, possibly a read error. This sample includes further DNA sequences coding for the same CDR3. The chain employs TRBV14 and TRBJ2-1, with TRBD2 matching over 7 bases. Per germline, CDR1 SGHDN and CDR2 FVKESK. The CDR3 runs 15 residues. CDR3: CASSLPGVGGTSRFF. The CDR3, as DNA: TGTGCCAGTAGCCTCCCTGGGGTCGGGGGGACGAGCCGGTTCTTC.

This clone was found a few times. The V gene is TRBV12-3 or TRBV12-4, the J gene TRBJ1-2; D gene unclear. V was pared by 2 bases and J by 8 bases, with 6 bases between. CDR3 length: 11 residues. CDR3 DNA: TGTGCCAGCAGTTTAATGAGCGGCTACACCTTC. As protein: CASSLMSGYTF.

This clone showed up just once. CDR3 amino acids: CASSLGGTKTQYF. As DNA, the CDR3 is TGTGCCAGCAGCTTAGGGGGCACGAAGACCCAGTACTTC. The V and J genes are TRBV7-3 and TRBJ2-5, with D tentatively TRBD1 (6 bases). Germline values: CDR1 SGHTA, CDR2 FQGTGA. Deletions cut 2 bases from V and 6 bases from J, with 10 bases between. The length of the CDR3 is 13 residues.